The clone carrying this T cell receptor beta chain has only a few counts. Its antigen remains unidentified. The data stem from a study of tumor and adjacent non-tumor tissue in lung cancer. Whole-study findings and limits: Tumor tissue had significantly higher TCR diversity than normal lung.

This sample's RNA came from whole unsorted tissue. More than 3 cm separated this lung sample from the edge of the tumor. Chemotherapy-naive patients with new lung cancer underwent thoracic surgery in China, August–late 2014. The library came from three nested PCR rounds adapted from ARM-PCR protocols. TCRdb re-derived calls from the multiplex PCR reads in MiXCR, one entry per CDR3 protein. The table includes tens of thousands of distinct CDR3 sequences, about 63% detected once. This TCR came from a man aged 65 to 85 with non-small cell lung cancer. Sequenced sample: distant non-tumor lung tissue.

For the CDR3, the DNA is TGTGCCACCAGTGCCGGGTGGGGGAGCAATCAGCCCCAGCATTTT. Translated: CATSAGWGSNQPQHF. The V and J genes are TRBV24-1 and TRBJ1-5; possible D gene TRBD1, 5 bases. V lost 5 bases and J 1 base, leaving 11 bases between the germline ends. The CDR3 covers 15 residues. Germline values: CDR1 KGHDR, CDR2 SFDVKD.